A selection of T cell receptor beta chains follows, all from one sample in a study of OX40 agonist ivuxolimab in advanced cancers. Method: immunoSEQ multiplex PCR; TCRdb's copy keeps in-frame clones and lacks some. The table shows over 65,000 clones, with about 90% occurring only once. Sequencing was performed on CD4+ or CD8+ T cells sorted from blood, taken in a trial of the OX40 agonist ivuxolimab. The receptors shown here come from an adult with an advanced solid tumor such as melanoma, head and neck, liver or kidney cancer. The CDR3 runs from the conserved cysteine through the conserved F or W. The D gene is left open where the match is weak. Where a row states a size, it is once, few, many or the class of an expanded clone; other rows omit it.

TRBV25-1	TRBD1	NA	TRBJ2-5	CASSATGVETQYF	TGTGCCAGCAGTGCAACAGGGGTGGAGACCCAGTACTTC
TRBV5-4	TRBD1	NA	TRBJ2-1	CASSPGTGVYNEQFF	TGTGCCAGCAGCCCCGGGACAGGGGTTTACAATGAGCAGTTCTTC
TRBV9	TRBD2	NA	TRBJ2-5	CASSDSGGQGGETQYF	TGTGCCAGCAGCGATAGCGGGGGGCAAGGGGGAGAGACCCAGTACTTC
TRBV6-1	NA	NA	TRBJ1-2	CASSEALQRRIYGYTF	TGTGCCAGCAGTGAAGCGCTCCAGAGACGGATCTATGGCTACACCTTC
TRBV28	NA	NA	TRBJ2-7	CASSTFRDRHSYEQYF	TGTGCCAGCAGTACTTTCCGGGACCGGCACTCCTACGAGCAGTACTTC
TRBV10-1	NA	NA	TRBJ1-1	CASSPVTGGADTEAFF	TGCGCCAGCAGTCCGGTCACCGGCGGGGCCGACACTGAAGCTTTCTTT
TRBV9	NA	NA	TRBJ1-2	CASSVGSANYGYTF	TGTGCCAGCAGCGTAGGATCGGCGAACTATGGCTACACCTTC
TRBV6-5	TRBD1	NA	TRBJ2-7	CASSPQTGGTNF	TGTGCCAGCAGTCCCCAGACAGGGGGTACGAACTTC
TRBV5-1	TRBD1	NA	TRBJ1-1	CASSETGWETEAFF	TGCGCCAGCAGCGAGACAGGGTGGGAAACTGAAGCTTTCTTT
TRBV7-2	TRBD1	NA	TRBJ1-2	CASSLGGAGGGYGYTF	TGTGCCAGCAGCTTAGGGGGAGCAGGGGGAGGCTATGGCTACACCTTC
TRBV5-1	NA	NA	TRBJ1-2	CASSVVAGSGYTF	TGCGCCAGCAGTGTCGTAGCGGGGAGTGGCTACACCTTC
TRBV6-1	TRBD1	NA	TRBJ2-4	CASIFGDSHIQYF	TGTGCCAGCATATTCGGGGACAGTCATATTCAGTACTTC
TRBV4-1	NA	NA	TRBJ2-7	CASSRGHESSYEQYF	TGCGCCAGCAGCCGAGGACACGAAAGCTCCTACGAGCAGTACTTC
TRBV18	NA	NA	TRBJ2-3	CASSPTSGSVGTDTQYF	TGTGCCAGCTCACCGACGTCGGGTAGTGTGGGGACAGATACGCAGTATTTT
TRBV5-4	TRBD2	NA	TRBJ2-3	CASSSRTSTDTQYF	TGTGCCAGCAGCTCCAGGACTAGTACAGATACGCAGTATTTT
TRBV6-6	NA	NA	TRBJ1-2	CASSYGAGIYGYTF	TGTGCCAGCTCCTACGGGGCAGGAATCTATGGCTACACCTTC
TRBV5-1	NA	NA	TRBJ1-4	CASSQSATNEKLFF	TGCGCCAGCAGCCAAAGTGCAACTAATGAAAAACTGTTTTTT
TRBV29-1	TRBD2	NA	TRBJ2-3	CSVAGGTSTDTQYF	TGCAGCGTTGCCGGGGGGACTAGCACAGATACGCAGTATTTT
TRBV5-1	NA	NA	TRBJ2-1	CASSLGPAVNEQFF	TGCGCCAGCAGCTTGGGGCCGGCCGTCAATGAGCAGTTCTTC
TRBV28	NA	NA	TRBJ1-1	CASSRTVSINTEAFF	TGTGCCAGCAGCCGGACAGTCTCGATTAACACTGAAGCTTTCTTT
TRBV5-1	NA	NA	TRBJ2-7	CASSLAVGSYEQYF	TGCGCCAGCAGCTTGGCGGTCGGATCCTACGAGCAGTACTTC
TRBV18	TRBD2	NA	TRBJ2-1	CASSPFGAGGPGSYNEQFF	TGTGCCAGCTCACCATTCGGGGCGGGAGGGCCCGGATCCTACAATGAGCAGTTCTTC
TRBV29-1	NA	NA	TRBJ2-3	CSVGRQAFRDTQYF	TGCAGCGTTGGCAGACAGGCCTTCAGGGATACGCAGTATTTT
TRBV6-1	NA	NA	TRBJ1-1	CASSDRGGWKAEAFF	TGTGCCAGCAGTGATCGGGGAGGGTGGAAGGCTGAAGCTTTCTTT
TRBV7-9	TRBD2	NA	TRBJ2-5	CASSLDGLADETQYF	TGTGCCAGCAGCTTAGATGGACTAGCGGACGAGACCCAGTACTTC
TRBV5-1	NA	NA	TRBJ2-7	CASSLGPDYEQYF	TGCGCCAGCAGCTTGGGGCCGGACTACGAGCAGTACTTC
TRBV2	NA	NA	TRBJ1-5	CASRRGRSNQPQHF	TGTGCCAGCAGGAGAGGGAGGAGCAATCAGCCCCAGCATTTT
TRBV19	NA	once	TRBJ1-1	CASSMVRGTEAFF	TGTGCCAGTAGTATGGTCAGGGGCACTGAAGCTTTCTTT
TRBV5-1	NA	NA	TRBJ2-3	CASSLRQVGTDTQYF	TGCGCCAGCAGCTTGAGGCAGGTAGGCACAGATACGCAGTATTTT
TRBV7-6	NA	NA	TRBJ2-7	CASSLDRRGAYEQYF	TGTGCCAGCAGCTTAGATCGGCGTGGCGCCTACGAGCAGTACTTC
TRBV6-1	NA	once	TRBJ1-3	CASRGGRGSGNTIYF	TGTGCCAGCCGGGGTGGCAGGGGTTCTGGAAACACCATATATTTT
TRBV28	NA	NA	TRBJ1-4	CASSLSEKLFF	TGTGCCAGCAGTTTGAGTGAAAAACTGTTTTTT
TRBV5-8	TRBD1	NA	TRBJ2-7	CASSFWTGLESGQYF	TGTGCCAGCAGCTTTTGGACAGGCCTGGAGTCTGGGCAGTACTTC
TRBV28	NA	NA	TRBJ1-1	CASSLPAGGMNTEAFF	TGTGCCAGCAGTTTACCTGCCGGAGGGATGAACACTGAAGCTTTCTTT
TRBV5-8	NA	NA	TRBJ2-2	CASNRQSTGELFF	TGTGCCAGTAATCGACAGTCGACCGGGGAGCTGTTTTTT
TRBV7-2	NA	NA	TRBJ1-2	CASSLVPGLIYGYTF	TGTGCCAGCAGCTTAGTGCCGGGACTTATCTATGGCTACACCTTC
TRBV2	NA	NA	TRBJ2-2	CASSEFMALNTGELFF	TGTGCCAGCAGTGAATTTATGGCTCTGAACACCGGGGAGCTGTTTTTT
TRBV19	NA	NA	TRBJ1-5	CASSMGTGYSNQPQHF	TGTGCCAGTAGTATGGGTACGGGATATAGCAATCAGCCCCAGCATTTT
TRBV5-1	NA	NA	TRBJ2-2	CASSKTGLKGGGHTGELFF	TGCGCCAGCAGCAAGACCGGGCTTAAGGGAGGGGGCCACACCGGGGAGCTGTTTTTT
TRBV6-1	NA	NA	TRBJ1-2	CASRVTGYYGYTF	TGTGCCAGCAGGGTTACAGGGTACTATGGCTACACCTTC
TRBV6-1	TRBD1	NA	TRBJ1-4	CASSRDRGQRKLFF	TGTGCCAGCAGCCGGGACAGGGGGCAGCGAAAACTGTTTTTT